This is a list of T cell receptor beta chains from one sample in a study of T cell responses to AZD1222 COVID-19 vaccine. TCRdb's copy holds only in-frame clones and misses some; the assay was immunoSEQ multiplex PCR. The repertoire holds about 150,000 clones, with roughly 92% as singletons. The sequenced sample was peripheral blood, obtained on day 0 of AZD1222 vaccination. The receptors were gathered from an adult in good health. Each CDR3 is given with its conserved first and last residue. The order of the fields is clone size, D gene, J gene, V gene, CDR3 protein, CDR3 DNA. D genes are given only for firm matches. Part of the rows lack a size; the others show once, few, many or a class for expanded clones.

>.|TRBD2|TRBJ2-1|TRBV10-2
CASGGGLAANEQFF
TGCGCCAGCGGGGGTGGACTAGCGGCGAATGAGCAGTTCTTC
>once|TRBD1|TRBJ2-2|TRBV24-1
CATSDSTGGTGELFF
TGTGCCACCAGTGATTCGACAGGGGGCACCGGGGAGCTGTTTTTT
>.|.|TRBJ1-5|TRBV19
CAIASGFNQPQHF
TGTGCCATTGCTTCAGGGTTCAATCAGCCCCAGCATTTT
>.|TRBD1|TRBJ1-2|TRBV24-1
CATSDHGTGTEGDYGYTF
TGTGCCACCAGTGACCACGGCACCGGGACAGAAGGGGACTATGGCTACACCTTC
>.|TRBD2|TRBJ2-5|TRBV7-2
CASSSRTSGRQETQYF
TGTGCCAGCAGCTCACGGACTAGCGGGAGGCAAGAGACCCAGTACTTC
>.|.|TRBJ1-5|TRBV5-6
CASSLAGDQPQHF
TGTGCCAGCAGCTTGGCTGGCGATCAGCCCCAGCATTTT
>.|.|TRBJ2-4|TRBV4-2
CASSQDGNIAVFIQYF
TGTGCCAGCAGCCAAGATGGAAATATAGCGGTGTTCATTCAGTACTTC
>.|.|TRBJ1-2|TRBV7-9
CASSLGTSGTPLGYTF
TGTGCCAGCAGCTTAGGGACCTCCGGGACGCCATTAGGCTACACCTTC
>.|TRBD1|TRBJ1-2|TRBV7-8
CASSPGTGYDYGYTF
TGTGCCAGCAGCCCAGGGACAGGCTATGACTATGGCTACACCTTC
>.|.|TRBJ1-2|TRBV27
CASRQPSQGGYGYTF
TGTGCCAGCAGGCAGCCTTCGCAGGGTGGCTATGGCTACACCTTC
>few|.|TRBJ1-2|TRBV20-1
CSASEGERRLYTF
TGCAGTGCTAGTGAGGGTGAAAGAAGGCTCTACACCTTC
>.|TRBD1|TRBJ2-2|TRBV5-1
CASRPGTGSSSGELFF
TGCGCCAGCAGGCCGGGGACAGGGAGTTCTTCCGGGGAGCTGTTTTTT
>.|TRBD1|TRBJ2-2|TRBV7-2
CASSLVHRGVGELFF
TGTGCCAGCAGCTTAGTCCACAGGGGCGTCGGGGAGCTGTTTTTT
>.|TRBD2|TRBJ2-1|TRBV7-6
CASSSRAGAYNEQFF
TGTGCCAGCAGTTCCCGAGCGGGGGCCTACAATGAGCAGTTCTTC
>.|.|TRBJ2-2|TRBV3-1/TRBV3-2
CASSQPSTGELFF
TGTGCCAGCAGCCAGCCGAGCACCGGGGAGCTGTTTTTT
>.|.|TRBJ2-4|TRBV28
CASSQRPVAKNIQYF
TGTGCCAGCAGCCAAAGACCCGTAGCCAAAAACATTCAGTACTTC
>once|TRBD2|TRBJ2-3|TRBV3-1/TRBV3-2
CASSPLAGGLTDTQYF
TGTGCCAGCAGCCCTTTAGCGGGGGGGCTCACAGATACGCAGTATTTT
>.|TRBD2|TRBJ2-1|TRBV6-1
CASSDSGGGNEQFF
TGTGCCAGCAGTGATAGCGGGGGTGGGAATGAGCAGTTCTTC
>.|.|TRBJ1-6|TRBV5-6
CASSLSSNSPLHF
TGTGCCAGCAGCTTATCCTCTAATTCACCCCTCCACTTT
>once|.|TRBJ1-5|TRBV2
CASNGPYSNQPQHF
TGTGCCAGCAATGGACCTTATAGCAATCAGCCCCAGCATTTT
>.|.|TRBJ1-4|TRBV2
CASSEGWRNNEGLFF
TGTGCCAGCAGTGAAGGGTGGAGAAATAATGAGGGACTGTTTTTT
>.|.|TRBJ1-1|TRBV7-6
CASSLEGFVRDTEAFF
TGTGCCAGCAGCTTAGAAGGGTTTGTGCGTGACACTGAAGCTTTCTTT
>.|.|TRBJ2-3|TRBV4-2
CASSQERTSTDTQYF
TGTGCCAGCAGCCAAGAGCGCACTAGCACAGATACGCAGTATTTT
>.|TRBD1|TRBJ2-2|TRBV3-1/TRBV3-2
CASSWGQGFTGELFF
TGTGCCAGCAGCTGGGGACAGGGGTTCACCGGGGAGCTGTTTTTT
>.|.|TRBJ2-3|TRBV29-1
CSVEETYGSPTDTQYF
TGCAGCGTTGAAGAGACGTACGGGTCTCCCACAGATACGCAGTATTTT
>.|.|TRBJ2-5|TRBV19
CASSIVGVEETQYF
TGTGCCAGTAGTATCGTAGGGGTGGAAGAGACCCAGTACTTC